Sequencing of this TCR beta chain was carried out in a study of T cells after yellow fever vaccination. Study-wide results and caveats: A faster peak, day 5 versus 15, was reached by the weaker secondary response.

The CDR3 spans 13 residues. CDR1 and CDR2 (germline): MNHEY, SVGEGT. V dropped 11 bases and J dropped 4; count of bases not matched to a gene: 11. MiXCR, run by TCRdb on the 5' RACE reads, gives a single entry per CDR3 protein. The sample records roughly 45,000 distinct CDR3 sequences, 6.8% being singletons. The input for sequencing was CD8+ T cells not binding an NS4B(214-222) dextramer, sorted from PBMCs, taken 45 days after the yellow fever booster vaccination. The receptor's source is a man under 40 who received the YFV17D yellow fever vaccine. The chain links TRBV6-2 or TRBV6-3 to TRBJ2-7, with TRBD1 identical over 7 bases. CDR3 bases: TGTGCCCGCCCGAACAGGGGCGAATACGAGCAGTACTTC. It specifies CARPNRGEYEQYF.